The 2 T cell receptor beta chains given below trace back to one sample, sequenced in a study of cytomegalovirus exposure and HLA in healthy donors. 60 Vbeta and 13 Jbeta primers were used in PCR. Only in-frame clones appear in the TCRdb table, and some are missing; sequencing was by immunoSEQ multiplex PCR. This sample has some 110,000 clones, with approximately 76% found just once. The sequenced sample was PBMCs. These receptors came from a man aged 50-59 years in good health and CMV-seropositive.

The gene calls are TRBV10-3 and TRBJ1-2, with D unclear. V gave up 10 bases and J gave up 6 bases, with 18 bases separating them. CDR1 and CDR2 (germline): ENHRY, SYGVKD. CDR3 length: 13 amino acids. CDR3 protein: CARPLREVNGYTF. The DNA of the CDR3 is TGTGCCAGACCACTTAGAGAGGTGAATGGCTACACCTTC.

The chain is built from TRBV5-5 and TRBJ2-7; possible D gene TRBD2, 8 bases. Germline CDR1 SGHKS, CDR2 YYEKEE (reference sequence). The CDR3 contains 16 residues. Between the trimmed V and J ends, which lost 2 bases and 6 bases, there was a span of 21 bases. The CDR3 region has the DNA TGTGCCAGCAGCTTCATCCCGACAGGGACTAGTTTCGAGCAGTACTTC. It specifies CASSFIPTGTSFEQYF.